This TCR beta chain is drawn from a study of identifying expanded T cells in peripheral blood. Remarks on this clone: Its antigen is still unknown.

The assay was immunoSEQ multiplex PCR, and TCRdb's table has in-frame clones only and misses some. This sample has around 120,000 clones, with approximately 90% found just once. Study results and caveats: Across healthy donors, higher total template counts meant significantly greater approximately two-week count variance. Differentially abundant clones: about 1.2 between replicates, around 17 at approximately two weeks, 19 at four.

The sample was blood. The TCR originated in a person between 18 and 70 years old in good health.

CDR3 amino acids: CASSLGEITNNEQFF. The CDR3 nucleotides read TGTGCCAGCAGTCTTGGCGAGATTACCAACAATGAGCAGTTCTTC. The J gene is TRBJ2-1, the V gene TRBV27; no reliable D call. This CDR3 contains 15 residues. V was shortened by 5 bases and J by 5 bases, with 16 bases between the two germline ends. Per the germline V gene, CDR1 is MNHEY and CDR2 is SMNVEV (reference sequence).